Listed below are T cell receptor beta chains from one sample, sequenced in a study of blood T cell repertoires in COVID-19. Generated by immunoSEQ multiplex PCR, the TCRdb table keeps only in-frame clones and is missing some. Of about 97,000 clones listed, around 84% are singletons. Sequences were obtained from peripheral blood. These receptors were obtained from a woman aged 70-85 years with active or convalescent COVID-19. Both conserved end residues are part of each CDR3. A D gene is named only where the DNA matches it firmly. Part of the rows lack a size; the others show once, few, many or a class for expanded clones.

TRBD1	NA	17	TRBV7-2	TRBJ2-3	TGTGCCAGCAGCTTACTCGGACAGGGACCCTACACAGATACGCAGTATTTT	CASSLLGQGPYTDTQYF
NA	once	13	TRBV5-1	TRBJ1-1	TGCGCCAGCAGCAAATACTCGGGCACTGAAGCTTTCTTT	CASSKYSGTEAFF
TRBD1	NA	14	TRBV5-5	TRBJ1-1	TGTGCCAGCAGCGGTACAGGGGGGGGCACTGAAGCTTTCTTT	CASSGTGGGTEAFF
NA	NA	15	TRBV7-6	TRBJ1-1	TGTGCCAGCAGCTTAGAAATGTCACAGTCATCAGGGGCTTTCTTT	CASSLEMSQSSGAFF
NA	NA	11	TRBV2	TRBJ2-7	TGTGCCAGCAGTGACAGGGAAAAGCAGTACTTC	CASSDREKQYF
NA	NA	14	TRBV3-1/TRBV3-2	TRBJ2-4	TGTGCCAACAGTCTACGTGGTGACAGAAACATTCAGTACTTC	CANSLRGDRNIQYF
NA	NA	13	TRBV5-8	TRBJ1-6	TGTGCCAGCAGCAACCGGGATTATTCACCCCTCCACTTT	CASSNRDYSPLHF
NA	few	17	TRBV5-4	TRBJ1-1	TGTGCCAGCAGCCCTAGGGCACAGGGAGCGAGGAACACTGAAGCTTTCTTT	CASSPRAQGARNTEAFF
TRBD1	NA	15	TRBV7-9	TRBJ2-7	TGTGCCAGCAGCCCTGACAGGGGGATTGGGAGCGAGCAGTACTTC	CASSPDRGIGSEQYF
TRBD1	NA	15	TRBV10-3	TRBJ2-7	TGTGCCATCAGTGAGTCCGGACAGGGGGCCAACGAGCAGTACTTC	CAISESGQGANEQYF
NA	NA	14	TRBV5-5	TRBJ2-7	TGTGCCAGCAGCTTGGGAATAGCCGGCTACGAGCAGTACTTC	CASSLGIAGYEQYF
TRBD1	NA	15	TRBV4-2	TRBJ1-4	TGTGCCAGCAGCCCCGCCCAGGGGGCTAATGAAAAACTGTTTTTT	CASSPAQGANEKLFF
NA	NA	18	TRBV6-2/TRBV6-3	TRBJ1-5	TGTGCCAGCAGTTACTCGTACAATCCGGGCAGGGGTAATCAGCCCCAGCATTTT	CASSYSYNPGRGNQPQHF
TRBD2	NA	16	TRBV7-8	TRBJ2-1	TGTGCCAGCAGCGCCCTAGCGGGGGGTTCCTACAATGAGCAGTTCTTC	CASSALAGGSYNEQFF
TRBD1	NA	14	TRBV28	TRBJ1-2	TGTGCCAGCAGTCATTGGGACAGGGGATATGGCTACACCTTC	CASSHWDRGYGYTF
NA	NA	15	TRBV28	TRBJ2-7	TGTGCCAGCAGCCCTGACAGGCGGAGCTCCTACGAGCAGTACTTC	CASSPDRRSSYEQYF
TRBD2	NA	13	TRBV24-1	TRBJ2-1	TGTGCCACCGGGCGGGAGGACTACAATGAGCAGTTCTTC	CATGREDYNEQFF
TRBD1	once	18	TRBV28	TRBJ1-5	TGTGCCAGCAGTGGCGGGACAGGGGCCGTCCCTAGGTATCAGCCCCAGCATTTT	CASSGGTGAVPRYQPQHF
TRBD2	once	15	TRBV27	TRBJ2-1	TGTGCCAGCAGGGGACCGGGACTAGGGAACAATGAGCAGTTCTTC	CASRGPGLGNNEQFF
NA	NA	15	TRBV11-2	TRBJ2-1	TGTGCCAGCAGCTTAGATCGGCGGGAAAACAATGAGCAGTTCTTC	CASSLDRRENNEQFF
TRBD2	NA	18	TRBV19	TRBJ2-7	TGTGCCAGTAGTACTTCCCCCGCAGGACCGGGAGGGGGTTACGAGCAGTACTTC	CASSTSPAGPGGGYEQYF
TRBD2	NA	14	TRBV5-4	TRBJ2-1	TGTGCCAGCAGCGGCGGACTAGCGCTGGGTGAGCAGTTCTTC	CASSGGLALGEQFF
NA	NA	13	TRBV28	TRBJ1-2	TGTGCCAGCAGTTTAATATCCGGTAACGGCTACACCTTC	CASSLISGNGYTF
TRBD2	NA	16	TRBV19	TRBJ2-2	TGTGCCAGTAGCCTATCGGGAGGGCCCTCTTCGGGGGAGCTGTTTTTT	CASSLSGGPSSGELFF
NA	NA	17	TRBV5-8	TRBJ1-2	TGTGCCAGCAGCTTGGTATTGGGAGTTGGCGGACACTATGGCTACACCTTC	CASSLVLGVGGHYGYTF
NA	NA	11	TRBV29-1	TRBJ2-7	TGCAGCGTTGAATCGCCGGGTGAGCAGTACTTC	CSVESPGEQYF
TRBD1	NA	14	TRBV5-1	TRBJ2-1	TGCGCCAGCAGCTTGGCCTCGACAGGGTATGAGCAGTTCTTC	CASSLASTGYEQFF
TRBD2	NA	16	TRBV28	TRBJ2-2	TGTGCCAGCAGCTTCCCGCGCGGGAGGGCCTCCGGGGAGCTGTTTTTT	CASSFPRGRASGELFF
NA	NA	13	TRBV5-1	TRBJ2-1	TGCGCCAGCAGCTTGGGTCGTCGGAATGAGCAGTTCTTC	CASSLGRRNEQFF
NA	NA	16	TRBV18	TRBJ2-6	TGTGCCAGCTCACAGACTAGGGGCTCTGGGGCCAACGTCCTGACTTTC	CASSQTRGSGANVLTF
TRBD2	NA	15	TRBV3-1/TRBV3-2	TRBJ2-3	TGTGCCAGCAGCTTAACTAGCGGGGGGGTGTATACGCAGTATTTT	CASSLTSGGVYTQYF
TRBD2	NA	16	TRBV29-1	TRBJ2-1	TGCAGCGTTGTCCGGGCTAGCGGGGGGGCTGACAATGAGCAGTTCTTC	CSVVRASGGADNEQFF
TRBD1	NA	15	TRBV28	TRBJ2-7	TGTGCCAGCAGTCTAACCGGGACAGGGGGCTACGAGCAGTACTTC	CASSLTGTGGYEQYF
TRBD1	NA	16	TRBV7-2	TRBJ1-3	TGTGCCAGCAGCTTAACCGGGACAGGGGCCGGAAACACCATATATTTT	CASSLTGTGAGNTIYF
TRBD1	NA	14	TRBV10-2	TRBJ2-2	TGCGCCAGCAAACAGGGGATGAGTTCCGGGGAGCTGTTTTTT	CASKQGMSSGELFF
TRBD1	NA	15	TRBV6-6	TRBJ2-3	TGTGCCAGCAGTAGAAGCCAGGGGGCCGCAGATACGCAGTATTTT	CASSRSQGAADTQYF
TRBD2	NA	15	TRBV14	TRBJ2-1	TGTGCCAGCAGCCGTGGACTAGCGGGGGGGAATGAGCAGTTCTTC	CASSRGLAGGNEQFF
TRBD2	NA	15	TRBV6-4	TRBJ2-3	TGTGCCAGCAGTGACTCGACTAGCGGGGGGGATACGCAGTATTTT	CASSDSTSGGDTQYF
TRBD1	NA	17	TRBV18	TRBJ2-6	TGTGCCAGCTCAAAACCGGGACAGGGATCTGGGGCCAACGTCCTGACTTTC	CASSKPGQGSGANVLTF
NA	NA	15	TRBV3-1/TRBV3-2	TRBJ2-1	TGTGCCAGCACTACCCTAGCGACCCGGTCTAATGAGCAGTTCTTC	CASTTLATRSNEQFF
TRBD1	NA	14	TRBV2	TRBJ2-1	TGTGCCAGCAGTGGACAGGGGGCTAACGATGAGCAGTTCTTC	CASSGQGANDEQFF
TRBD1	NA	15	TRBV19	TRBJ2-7	TGTGCCAGTAGCTCCGGGACAGGGGGGACCTACGAGCAGTACTTC	CASSSGTGGTYEQYF
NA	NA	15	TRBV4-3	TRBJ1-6	TGCGCCAGCAGCCAAGCCGAGAGTTATAATTCACCCCTCCACTTT	CASSQAESYNSPLHF
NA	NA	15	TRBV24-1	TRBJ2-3	TGTGCCACCAGTGACCCCTACCCTGAGGAGGGTACGCAGTATTTT	CATSDPYPEEGTQYF
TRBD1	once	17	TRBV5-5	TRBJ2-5	TGTGCCAGCAGCTCCACTGAGAAAAGGACAGGGGACGAGACCCAGTACTTC	CASSSTEKRTGDETQYF
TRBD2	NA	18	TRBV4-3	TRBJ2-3	TGCGCCAGCAGCCAAGGGGGACTAGCGGGGGGAAGTACAGATACGCAGTATTTT	CASSQGGLAGGSTDTQYF
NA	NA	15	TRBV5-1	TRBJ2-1	TGCGCCAGCAGCTTGGCTGCCAGGGGTTGGGATGAGCAGTTCTTC	CASSLAARGWDEQFF
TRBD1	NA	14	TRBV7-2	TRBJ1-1	TGTGCCAGCAGCTTTACAGGGGGCGGCACTGAAGCTTTCTTT	CASSFTGGGTEAFF
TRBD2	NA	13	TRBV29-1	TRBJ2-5	TGCAGCTTCCATCTCGGACTAGCGGGAGTTTTATACTTC	CSFHLGLAGVLYF
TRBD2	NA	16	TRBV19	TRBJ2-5	TGTGCCAGTAGTAGGACTAGCGGGGGGGCCGAAGAGACCCAGTACTTC	CASSRTSGGAEETQYF
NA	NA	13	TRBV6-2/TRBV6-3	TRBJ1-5	TGTGCCAGCAGTTACTCGAGGGATCAGCCCCAGCATTTT	CASSYSRDQPQHF
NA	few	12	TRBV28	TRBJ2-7	TGTGCCAGCAGTTTAATAGATAGCGAGCAGTACTTC	CASSLIDSEQYF
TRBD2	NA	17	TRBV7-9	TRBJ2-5	TGTGCCAGCAGCACTAGCGGGAGGGCCTGGGTTGGAGAGACCCAGTACTTC	CASSTSGRAWVGETQYF
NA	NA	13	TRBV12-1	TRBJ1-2	TGTGCCAGCAGCTTTGACAGGAACTATGGCTACACCTTC	CASSFDRNYGYTF
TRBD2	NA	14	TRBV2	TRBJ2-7	TGTGCCAGCAGGGCAGGACTAGCGGGCTACGAGCAGTACTTC	CASRAGLAGYEQYF
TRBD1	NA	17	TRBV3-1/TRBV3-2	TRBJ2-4	TGTGCCAGCAGCAAAGGGACAGGGGTACGAGCCAAAAACATTCAGTACTTC	CASSKGTGVRAKNIQYF
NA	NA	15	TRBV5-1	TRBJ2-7	TGCGCCACCAGCAGGGGGAGCGGGGAAAACTACGAGCAGTACTTC	CATSRGSGENYEQYF
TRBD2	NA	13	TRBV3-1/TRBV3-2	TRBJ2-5	TGTGCCAGCAGCCGACTAGCGGGGGAGACCCAGTACTTC	CASSRLAGETQYF
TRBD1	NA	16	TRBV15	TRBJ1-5	TGTGCCACCAGCAGAGGTGACAGGGGTATGCCTCAGCCCCAGCATTTT	CATSRGDRGMPQPQHF
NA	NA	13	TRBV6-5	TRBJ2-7	TGTGCCACCCAAACAGGCCTGCCCTACGAGCAGTACTTC	CATQTGLPYEQYF